This TCR beta chain was sequenced for a study of T cell repertoires in cytomegalovirus infection. As for the study in general: Recently identified HLA-C-restricted CMV epitopes were among the peptides used. It was the public TCR beta signatures that indicated both CMV infection and matching HLA type. Regarding the study as a whole: Summed public TCR beta family frequency identified CMV carriers bearing the relevant HLA. HLA-C-restricted CMV-specific TCR beta clonotypes prevailed in the ex vivo response.

As for this clonotype: Its antigen is currently unknown.

TCRdb independently ran MiXCR on the reads; one entry per CDR3 protein. The sample has about 400,000 distinct CDR3 sequences; just under 35% are singletons. Sequencing used cultured PBMCs, obtained from culture after CMV antigen stimulation. This sequence was found in a human donor in good health (CMV status not recorded). Some clones in this sample may be carry-over from other donors' samples.

CDR3 DNA: TGTGCCAGTACCTCACCCGGGACAGGGGCCTACGAGCAGTACTTC. Its protein is CASTSPGTGAYEQYF. The rearrangement uses TRBV19 and TRBJ2-7; 10 nucleotides agree with TRBD1. With V trimmed by 7 bases and J by 2 bases, 8 bases remained unmatched. Germline assignment: CDR1 LNHDA and CDR2 SQIVND (reference sequence). The CDR3 is 15 residues long.